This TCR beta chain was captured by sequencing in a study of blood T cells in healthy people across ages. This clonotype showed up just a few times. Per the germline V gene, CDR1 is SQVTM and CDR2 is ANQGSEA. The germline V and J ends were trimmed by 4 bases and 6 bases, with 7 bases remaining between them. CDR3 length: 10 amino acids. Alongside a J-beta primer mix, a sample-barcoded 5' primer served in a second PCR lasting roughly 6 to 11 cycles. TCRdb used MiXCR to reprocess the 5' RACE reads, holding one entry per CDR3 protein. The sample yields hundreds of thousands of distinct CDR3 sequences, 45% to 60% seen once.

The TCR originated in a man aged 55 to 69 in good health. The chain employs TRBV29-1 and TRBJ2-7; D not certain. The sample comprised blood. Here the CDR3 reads CSVVGSEQYF. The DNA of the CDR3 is TGCAGCGTTGTGGGTTCCGAGCAGTACTTC.